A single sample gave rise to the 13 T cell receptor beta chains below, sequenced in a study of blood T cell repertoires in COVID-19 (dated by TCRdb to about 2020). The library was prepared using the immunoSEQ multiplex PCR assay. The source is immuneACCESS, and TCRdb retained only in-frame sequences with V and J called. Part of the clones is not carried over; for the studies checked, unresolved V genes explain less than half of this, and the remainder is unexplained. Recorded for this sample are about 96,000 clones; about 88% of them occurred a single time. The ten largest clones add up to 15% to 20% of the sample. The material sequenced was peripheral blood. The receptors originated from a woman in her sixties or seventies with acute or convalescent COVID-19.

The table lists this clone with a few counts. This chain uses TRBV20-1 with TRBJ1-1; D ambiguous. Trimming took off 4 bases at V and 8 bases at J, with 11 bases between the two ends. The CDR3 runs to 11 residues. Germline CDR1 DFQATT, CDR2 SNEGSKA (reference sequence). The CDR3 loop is CSATPTQEAFF. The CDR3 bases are TGCAGTGCTACCCCGACACAAGAAGCTTTCTTT.

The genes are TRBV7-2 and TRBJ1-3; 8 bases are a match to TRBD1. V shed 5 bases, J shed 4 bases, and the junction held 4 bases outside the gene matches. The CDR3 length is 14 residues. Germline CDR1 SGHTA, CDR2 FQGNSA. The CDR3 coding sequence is TGTGCCAGCAGCAAAAACAGGGGGGGAAACACCATATATTTT. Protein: CASSKNRGGNTIYF. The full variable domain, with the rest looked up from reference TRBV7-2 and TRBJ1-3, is GAGVSQSPSNKVTEKGKDVELRCDPISGHTALYWYRQSLGQGLEFLIYFQGNSAPDKSGLPSDRFSAERTGGSVSTLTIQRTQQEDSAVYLCASSKNRGGNTIYFGEGSWLTVV.

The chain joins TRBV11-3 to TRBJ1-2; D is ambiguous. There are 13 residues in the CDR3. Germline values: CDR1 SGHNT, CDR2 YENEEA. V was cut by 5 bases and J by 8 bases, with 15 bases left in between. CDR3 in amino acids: CASSPGGAGGYTF. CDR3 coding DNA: TGTGCCAGCAGCCCTGGAGGTGCCGGCGGCTACACCTTC.

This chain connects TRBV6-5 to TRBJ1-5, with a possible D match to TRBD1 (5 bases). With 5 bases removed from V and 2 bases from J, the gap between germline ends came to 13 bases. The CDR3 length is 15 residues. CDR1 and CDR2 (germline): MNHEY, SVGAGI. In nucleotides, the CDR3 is TGTGCCAGCAGTCACGACAGCCTGGGCAATCAGCCCCAGCATTTT. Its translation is CASSHDSLGNQPQHF.

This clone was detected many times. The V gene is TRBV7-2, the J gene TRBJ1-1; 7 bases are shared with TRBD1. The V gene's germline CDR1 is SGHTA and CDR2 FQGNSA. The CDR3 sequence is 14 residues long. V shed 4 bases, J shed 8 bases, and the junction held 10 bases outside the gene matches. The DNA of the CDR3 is TGTGCCAGCAGCTCCCCTTTACAGGGGTCAGAAGCTTTCTTT. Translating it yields CASSSPLQGSEAFF.

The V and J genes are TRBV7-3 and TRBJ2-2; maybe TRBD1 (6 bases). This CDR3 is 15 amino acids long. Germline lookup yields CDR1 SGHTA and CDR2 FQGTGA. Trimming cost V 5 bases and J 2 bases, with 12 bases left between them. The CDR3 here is CASSPRGTNTGELFF. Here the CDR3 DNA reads TGTGCCAGCAGCCCCAGAGGGACAAACACCGGGGAGCTGTTTTTT.

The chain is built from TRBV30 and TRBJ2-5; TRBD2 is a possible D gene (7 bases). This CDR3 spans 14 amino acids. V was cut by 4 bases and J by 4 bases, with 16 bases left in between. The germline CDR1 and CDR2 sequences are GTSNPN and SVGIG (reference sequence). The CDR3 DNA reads TGTGCCTGGACCCGGGGGGCCGTCCCAGAGACCCAGTACTTC. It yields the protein CAWTRGAVPETQYF. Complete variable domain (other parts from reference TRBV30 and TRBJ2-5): SQTIHQWPATLVQPVGSPLSLECTVEGTSNPNLYWYRQAAGRGLQLLFYSVGIGQISSEVPQNLSASRPQDRQFILSSKKLLLSDSGFYLCAWTRGAVPETQYFGPGTRLLVL.

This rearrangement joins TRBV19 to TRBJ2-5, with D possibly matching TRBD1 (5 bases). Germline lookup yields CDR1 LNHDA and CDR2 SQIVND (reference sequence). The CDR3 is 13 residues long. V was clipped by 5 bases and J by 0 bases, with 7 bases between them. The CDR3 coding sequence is TGTGCCAGTAGTGCAGGGTACCAAGAGACCCAGTACTTC. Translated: CASSAGYQETQYF.

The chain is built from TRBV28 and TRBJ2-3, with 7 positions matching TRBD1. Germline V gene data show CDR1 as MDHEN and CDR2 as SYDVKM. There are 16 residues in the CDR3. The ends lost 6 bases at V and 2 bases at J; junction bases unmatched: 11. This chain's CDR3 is CASSPNRGRATDTQYF. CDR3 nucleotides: TGTGCCAGCAGCCCAAACAGGGGAAGGGCCACAGATACGCAGTATTTT.

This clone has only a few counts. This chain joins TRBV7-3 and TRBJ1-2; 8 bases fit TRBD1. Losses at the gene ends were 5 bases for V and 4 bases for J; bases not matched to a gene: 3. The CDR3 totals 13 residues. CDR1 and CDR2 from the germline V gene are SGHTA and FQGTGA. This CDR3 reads CASSPGQAYGYTF. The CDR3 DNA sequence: TGTGCCAGCAGCCCGGGACAGGCCTATGGCTACACCTTC.

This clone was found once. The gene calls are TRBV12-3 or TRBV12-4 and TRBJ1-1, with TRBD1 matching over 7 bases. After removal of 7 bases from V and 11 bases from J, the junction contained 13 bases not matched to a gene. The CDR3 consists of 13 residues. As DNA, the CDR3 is TGTGCCAGCACCGATCCGACAGGGAGGAATGCTTTCTTT. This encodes CASTDPTGRNAFF.

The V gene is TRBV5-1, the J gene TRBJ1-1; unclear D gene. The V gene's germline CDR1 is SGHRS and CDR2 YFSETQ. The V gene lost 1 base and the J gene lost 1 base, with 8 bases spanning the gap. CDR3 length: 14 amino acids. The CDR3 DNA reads TGCGCCAGCAGCTTGCGTCAGGCGAACACTGAAGCTTTCTTT. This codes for CASSLRQANTEAFF.

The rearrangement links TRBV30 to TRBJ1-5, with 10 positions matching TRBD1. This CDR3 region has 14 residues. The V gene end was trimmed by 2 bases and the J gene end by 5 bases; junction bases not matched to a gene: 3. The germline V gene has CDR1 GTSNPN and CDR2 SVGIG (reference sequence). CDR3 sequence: CAWSLGTGDQPQHF. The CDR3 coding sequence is TGTGCCTGGAGTTTAGGGACAGGGGATCAGCCCCAGCATTTT.